This T cell receptor beta chain was profiled in a study of persistence of HIV-infected CD4 T cells. At the level of the study: Isolated cells were CMV- and HIV-1 Gag-responding CD4+ T cells. Suppressive ART had lasted a median of approximately 8 years. Broader study findings: Compared with CD3/CD28-stimulated cells, CMV- and Gag-responding cells showed lower TCRbeta richness.

Lysates of CMV-infected fibroblasts at approximately 10 ug/mL stimulated these cells. CD40L-negative CD69-negative CD45RO-high memory CD4+ T cells were sorted as populations depleted of antigen-responding cells. Inclusion required CMV-positive serology and CD4+ counts above 400 cells/uL. In germline, CDR1 is LNHDA, CDR2 SQIVND (reference sequence). This CDR3 comprises 15 residues. V lost 7 bases, J lost 4 bases, and 17 bases lay in between. This was the immunoSEQ version 4 assay in survey mode. This table comes from immunoSEQ multiplex PCR, and its TCRdb copy is limited to in-frame clones, with some not included. The table includes tens of thousands of clones, 82% detected once. For this clone: The antigen is unknown.

The origin of this receptor is an adult woman with HIV who was CMV-seropositive. The sample consisted of CD4+ T cells sorted from PBMCs after approximately 20-hour stimulation, taken from a patient who received antiretroviral therapy. The rearrangement joins TRBV19 to TRBJ1-5; D might be TRBD1 (6 bases). The CDR3 nucleotides read TGTGCCAGTAAAAGGGGACAATCCGAAAATCAGCCCCAGCATTTT. It codes for CASKRGQSENQPQHF.